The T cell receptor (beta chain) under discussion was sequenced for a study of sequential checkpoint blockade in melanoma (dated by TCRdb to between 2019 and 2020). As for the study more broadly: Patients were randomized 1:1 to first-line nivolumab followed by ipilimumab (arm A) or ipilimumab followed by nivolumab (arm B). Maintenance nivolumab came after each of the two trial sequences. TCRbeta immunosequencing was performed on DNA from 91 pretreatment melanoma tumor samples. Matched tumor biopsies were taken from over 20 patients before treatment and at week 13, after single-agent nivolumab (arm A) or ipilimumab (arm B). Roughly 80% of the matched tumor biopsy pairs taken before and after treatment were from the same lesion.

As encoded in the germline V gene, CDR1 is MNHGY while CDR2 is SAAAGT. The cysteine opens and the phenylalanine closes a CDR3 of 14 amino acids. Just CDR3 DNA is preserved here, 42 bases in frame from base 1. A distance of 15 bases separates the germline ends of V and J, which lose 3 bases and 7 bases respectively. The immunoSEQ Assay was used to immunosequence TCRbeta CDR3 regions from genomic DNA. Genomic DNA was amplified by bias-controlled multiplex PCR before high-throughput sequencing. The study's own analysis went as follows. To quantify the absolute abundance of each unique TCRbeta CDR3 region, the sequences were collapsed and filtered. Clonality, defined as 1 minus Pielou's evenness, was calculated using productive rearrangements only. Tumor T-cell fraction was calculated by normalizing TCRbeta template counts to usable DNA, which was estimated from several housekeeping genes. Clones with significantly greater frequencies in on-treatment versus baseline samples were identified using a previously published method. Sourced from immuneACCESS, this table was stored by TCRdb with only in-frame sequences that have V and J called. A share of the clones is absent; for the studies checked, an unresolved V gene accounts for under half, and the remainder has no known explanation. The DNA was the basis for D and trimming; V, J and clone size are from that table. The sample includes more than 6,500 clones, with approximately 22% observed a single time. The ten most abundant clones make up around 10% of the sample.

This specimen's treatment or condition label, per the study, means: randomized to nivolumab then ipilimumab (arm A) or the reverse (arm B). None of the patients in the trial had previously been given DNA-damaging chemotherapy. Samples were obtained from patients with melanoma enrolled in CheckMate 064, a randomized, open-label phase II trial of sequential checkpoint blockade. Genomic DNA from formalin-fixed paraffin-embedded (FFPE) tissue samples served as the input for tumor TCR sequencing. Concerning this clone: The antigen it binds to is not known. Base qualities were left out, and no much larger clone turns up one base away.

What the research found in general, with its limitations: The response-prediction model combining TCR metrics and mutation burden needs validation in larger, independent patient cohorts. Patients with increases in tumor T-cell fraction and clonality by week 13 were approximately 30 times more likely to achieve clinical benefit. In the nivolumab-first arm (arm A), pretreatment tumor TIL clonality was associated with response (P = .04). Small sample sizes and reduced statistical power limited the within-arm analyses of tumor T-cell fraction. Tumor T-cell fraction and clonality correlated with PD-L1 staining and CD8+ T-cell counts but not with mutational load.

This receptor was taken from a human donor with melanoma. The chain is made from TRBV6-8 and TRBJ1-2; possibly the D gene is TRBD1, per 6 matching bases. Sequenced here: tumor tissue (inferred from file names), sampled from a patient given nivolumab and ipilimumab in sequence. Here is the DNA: TGTGCCAGCAGTTATGGACAGCGGGGGGGTGGCTACACCTTC. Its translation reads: CASSYGQRGGGYTF.